A single count supports the clone carrying this T cell receptor (beta chain). This sample was included in a study of blood T cell repertoires in COVID-19. CDR1 is MNHGY and CDR2 is SVAAGI in the germline V gene. After removal of 1 base from V and 0 bases from J, the junction contained 3 bases not matched to a gene. The CDR3 has 16 residues. Only in-frame clones appear in the TCRdb table, and some are missing; sequencing was by immunoSEQ multiplex PCR. The sample lists approximately 350,000 clones, 83% occurring once. Specimen: PBMCs or T cells enriched from blood (not recorded which). The TCR originated in a woman aged 45-59 years who had recovered from COVID-19. The genes are TRBV6-9 and TRBJ1-1; 9 bases align to TRBD1. The CDR3 DNA reads TGTGCCAGCAGTTATTATACAGGGGGCCTGAACACTGAAGCTTTCTTT. Residues: CASSYYTGGLNTEAFF.